This T cell receptor (beta chain) was documented in a study of T-cell memory formation after mild COVID-19. General study points: Some clones that responded were present in memory (sampled pre-infection), which suggests cross-reactive memory joined.

Germline loops: CDR1 SGHAT, CDR2 FQNNGV. The CDR3 has 14 amino acids. V was trimmed by 5 bases and J by 1 base, leaving 12 bases between them. MiXCR, run by TCRdb on the 5' RACE reads, gives a single entry per CDR3 protein. The data hold approximately 290,000 distinct CDR3 sequences, with under 8.5% observed a single time. A note on this clonotype: Its antigen is unknown.

This receptor was taken from a man aged 18 to 29 who had mild COVID-19 (a few samples of this study predate the infection). Cell type and time point are not known. J is TRBJ2-7 and V is TRBV11-2, with a possible D match to TRBD2 (6 bases). The sample comprised PBMCs or a T cell subset sorted from them (not recorded which). The CDR3 spells CASSGGILSYEQYV. The CDR3, as DNA: TGTGCCAGCAGCGGGGGGATTCTGTCCTACGAGCAGTACGTC.